This TCR beta chain was recovered during a study of cytomegalovirus exposure and HLA in healthy donors. Study outcomes and limitations: Data from an earlier analysis indicated that most TCR beta V segments were productive either about 87% or about 30% of the time. Several V segments, TRBV6-2 and TRBV6-3 among them, could not be told apart and were dropped.

As for this clone: Its specificity is unknown. Other DNA sequences within the sample encode an identical CDR3.

CDR3 length: 11 amino acids. The germline V gene has CDR1 MDHEN and CDR2 SYDVKM. The V and J ends lost 6 bases and 4 bases respectively, with 4 bases between them. The study ran its PCR with 60 Vbeta and 13 Jbeta primers. TCRdb's copy holds only in-frame clones and misses some; the assay was immunoSEQ multiplex PCR. The data show 70,000 to 95,000 clones, just under 85% seen once. Sequencing used PBMCs. The chain carries TRBV28 and TRBJ2-1; no definite D call. The sequence derives from a woman aged 18-29 years in good health and CMV-seropositive. The CDR3 region has the DNA TGTGCCAGCAGGCTATACAATGAGCAGTTCTTC. Translating gives CASRLYNEQFF.